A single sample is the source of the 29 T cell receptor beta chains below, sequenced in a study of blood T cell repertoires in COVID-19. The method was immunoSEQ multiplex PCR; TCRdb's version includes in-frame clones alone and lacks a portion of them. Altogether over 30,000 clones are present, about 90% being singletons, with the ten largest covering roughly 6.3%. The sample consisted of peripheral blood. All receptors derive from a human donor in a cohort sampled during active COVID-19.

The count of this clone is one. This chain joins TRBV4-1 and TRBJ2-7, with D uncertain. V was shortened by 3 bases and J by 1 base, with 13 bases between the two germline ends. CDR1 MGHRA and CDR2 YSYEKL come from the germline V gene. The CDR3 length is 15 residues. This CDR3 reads CASSQLTAVSYEQYF. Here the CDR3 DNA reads TGCGCCAGCAGCCAGCTGACTGCAGTGTCCTACGAGCAGTACTTC.

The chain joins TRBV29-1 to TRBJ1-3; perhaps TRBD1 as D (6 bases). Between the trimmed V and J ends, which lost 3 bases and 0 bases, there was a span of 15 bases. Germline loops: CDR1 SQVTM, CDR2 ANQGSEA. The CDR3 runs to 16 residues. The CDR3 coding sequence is TGCAGCGTTGAGAGCAGCCGGGACAACTCTGGAAACACCATATATTTT. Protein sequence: CSVESSRDNSGNTIYF.

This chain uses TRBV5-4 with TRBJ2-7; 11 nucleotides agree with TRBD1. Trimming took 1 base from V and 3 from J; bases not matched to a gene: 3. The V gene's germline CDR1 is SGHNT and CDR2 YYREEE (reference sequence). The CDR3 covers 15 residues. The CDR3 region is CASSLWDRGGYEQYF. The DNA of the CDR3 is TGTGCCAGCAGCTTGTGGGACAGGGGGGGCTACGAGCAGTACTTC.

The CDR3 loop reads CASSIRRETQYF. Here the CDR3 DNA reads TGTGCCAGTAGTATTAGGAGGGAGACCCAGTACTTC. This chain joins TRBV19 and TRBJ2-5; D perhaps matches TRBD2 (5 bases). The CDR3 extends over 12 amino acids. Germline lookup yields CDR1 LNHDA and CDR2 SQIVND (reference sequence). V was pared by 3 bases and J by 5 bases, with 7 bases between.

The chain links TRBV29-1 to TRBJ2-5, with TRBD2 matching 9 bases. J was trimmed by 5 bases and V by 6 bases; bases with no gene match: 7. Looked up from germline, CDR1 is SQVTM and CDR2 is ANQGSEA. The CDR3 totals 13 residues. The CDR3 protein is CSVPGLARETQYF. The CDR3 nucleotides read TGCAGCGTGCCGGGACTAGCTCGCGAGACCCAGTACTTC.

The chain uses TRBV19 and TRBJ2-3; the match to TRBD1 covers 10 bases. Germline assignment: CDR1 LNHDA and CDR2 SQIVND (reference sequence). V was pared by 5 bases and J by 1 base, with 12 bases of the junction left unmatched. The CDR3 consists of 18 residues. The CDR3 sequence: CASSPRLGTGEGTDTQYF. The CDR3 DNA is TGTGCCAGTAGTCCCCGTTTAGGGACAGGGGAGGGCACAGATACGCAGTATTTT.

The CDR3 coding sequence is TGCGCCAGCAGCGGTCTACAGGGGTCCTCCTACGAGCAGTACTTC. Its protein is CASSGLQGSSYEQYF. J is TRBJ2-7 and V is TRBV10-2; 7 bases match TRBD1. This CDR3 spans 15 amino acids. The V gene end was trimmed by 6 bases and the J gene end by 0 bases; junction bases not matched to a gene: 8. The V gene's germline CDR1 is WSHSY and CDR2 SAAADI.

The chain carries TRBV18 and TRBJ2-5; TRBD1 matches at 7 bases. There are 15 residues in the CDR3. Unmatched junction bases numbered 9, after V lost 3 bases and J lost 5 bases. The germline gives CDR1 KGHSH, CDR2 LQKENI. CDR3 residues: CASSPTSTGKETQYF. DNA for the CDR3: TGTGCCAGCTCACCGACTTCGACAGGGAAGGAGACCCAGTACTTC.

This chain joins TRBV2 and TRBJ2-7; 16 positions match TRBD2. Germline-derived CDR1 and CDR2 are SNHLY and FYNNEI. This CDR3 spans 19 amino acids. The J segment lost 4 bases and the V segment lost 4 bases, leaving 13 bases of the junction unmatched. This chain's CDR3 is CASSGASPGLAGGRYEQYF. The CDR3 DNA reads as TGTGCCAGCAGTGGGGCTTCACCGGGACTAGCGGGAGGGAGATACGAGCAGTACTTC.

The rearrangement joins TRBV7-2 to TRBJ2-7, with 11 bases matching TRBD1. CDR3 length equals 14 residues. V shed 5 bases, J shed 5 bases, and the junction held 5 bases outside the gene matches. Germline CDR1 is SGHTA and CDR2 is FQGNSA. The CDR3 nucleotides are TGTGCCAGCAGCAGGACAGGGGGCTTAGACGAGCAGTACTTC. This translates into CASSRTGGLDEQYF.

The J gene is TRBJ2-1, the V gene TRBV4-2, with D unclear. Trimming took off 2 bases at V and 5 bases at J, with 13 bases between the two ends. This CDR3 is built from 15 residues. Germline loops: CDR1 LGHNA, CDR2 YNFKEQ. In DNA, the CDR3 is TGTGCCAGCAGCCAAATAGCCAGTCTGGACAATGAGCAGTTCTTC. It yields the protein CASSQIASLDNEQFF.

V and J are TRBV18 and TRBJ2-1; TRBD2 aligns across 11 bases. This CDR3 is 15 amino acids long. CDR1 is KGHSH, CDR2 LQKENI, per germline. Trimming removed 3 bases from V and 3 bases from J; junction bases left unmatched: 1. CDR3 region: CASSPSGGDYNEQFF. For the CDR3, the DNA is TGTGCCAGCTCACCTAGCGGGGGGGACTACAATGAGCAGTTCTTC. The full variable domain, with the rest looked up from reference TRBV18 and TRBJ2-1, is NAGVMQNPRHLVRRRGQEARLRCSPMKGHSHVYWYRQLPEEGLKFMVYLQKENIIDESGMPKERFSAEFPKEGPSILRIQQVVRGDSAAYFCASSPSGGDYNEQFFGPGTRLTVL.

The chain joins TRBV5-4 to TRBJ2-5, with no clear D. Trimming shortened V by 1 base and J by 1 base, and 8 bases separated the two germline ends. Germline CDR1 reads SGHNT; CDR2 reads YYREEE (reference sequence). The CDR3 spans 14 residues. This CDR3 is CASSLRSSQETQYF. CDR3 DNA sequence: TGTGCCAGCAGCTTGCGGTCGTCCCAAGAGACCCAGTACTTC.

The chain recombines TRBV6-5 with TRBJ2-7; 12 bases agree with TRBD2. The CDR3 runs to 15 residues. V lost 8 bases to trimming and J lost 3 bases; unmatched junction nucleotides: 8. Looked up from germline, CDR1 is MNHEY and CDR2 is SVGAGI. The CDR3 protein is CASSTKTSGSYEQYF. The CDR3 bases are TGTGCCAGCTCTACCAAGACTAGCGGGAGCTACGAGCAGTACTTC.

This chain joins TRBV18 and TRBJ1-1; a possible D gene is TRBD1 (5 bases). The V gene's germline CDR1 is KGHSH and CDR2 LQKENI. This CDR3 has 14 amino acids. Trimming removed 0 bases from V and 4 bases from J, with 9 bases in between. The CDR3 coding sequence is TGTGCCAGCTCACCACCTGACAGAAGCACTGAAGCTTTCTTT. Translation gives CASSPPDRSTEAFF. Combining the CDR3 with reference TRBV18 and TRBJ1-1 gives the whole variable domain NAGVMQNPRHLVRRRGQEARLRCSPMKGHSHVYWYRQLPEEGLKFMVYLQKENIIDESGMPKERFSAEFPKEGPSILRIQQVVRGDSAAYFCASSPPDRSTEAFFGQGTRLTVV.

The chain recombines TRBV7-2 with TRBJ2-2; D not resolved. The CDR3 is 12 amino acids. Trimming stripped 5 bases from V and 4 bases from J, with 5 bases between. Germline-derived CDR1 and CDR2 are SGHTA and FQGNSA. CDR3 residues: CASSTFTGELFF. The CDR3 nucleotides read TGTGCCAGCAGCACTTTCACCGGGGAGCTGTTTTTT.

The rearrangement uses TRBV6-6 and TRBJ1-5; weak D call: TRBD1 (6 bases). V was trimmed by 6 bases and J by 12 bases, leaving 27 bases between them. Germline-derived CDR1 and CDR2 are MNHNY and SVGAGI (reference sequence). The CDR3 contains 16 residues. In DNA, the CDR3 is TGTGCCAGCAGCCCCGGGGGGGACACCGGAGTTGTGGGCCAGCATTTT. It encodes CASSPGGDTGVVGQHF.

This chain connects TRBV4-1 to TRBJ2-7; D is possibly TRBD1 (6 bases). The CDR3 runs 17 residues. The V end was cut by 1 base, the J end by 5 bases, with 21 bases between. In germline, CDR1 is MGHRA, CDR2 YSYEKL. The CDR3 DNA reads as TGCGCCAGCAGCCAAGCAGGTGAAGGCAGGGGAGCCCACGAGCAGTACTTC. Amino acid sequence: CASSQAGEGRGAHEQYF.

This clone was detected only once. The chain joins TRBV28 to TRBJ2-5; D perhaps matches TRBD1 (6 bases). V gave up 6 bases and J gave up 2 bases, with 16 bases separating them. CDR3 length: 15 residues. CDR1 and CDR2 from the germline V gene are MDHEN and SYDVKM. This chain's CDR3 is CASSPQTGPQETQYF. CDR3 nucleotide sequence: TGTGCCAGCAGCCCACAGACAGGACCGCAAGAGACCCAGTACTTC.

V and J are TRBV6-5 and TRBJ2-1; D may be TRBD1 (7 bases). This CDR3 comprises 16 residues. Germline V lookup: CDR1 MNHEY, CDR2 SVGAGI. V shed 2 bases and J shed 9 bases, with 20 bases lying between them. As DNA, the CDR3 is TGTGCCAGCAGTTACGTCTCAGGGGGGTATGGCGGTGAGCAGTTCTTC. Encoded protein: CASSYVSGGYGGEQFF.

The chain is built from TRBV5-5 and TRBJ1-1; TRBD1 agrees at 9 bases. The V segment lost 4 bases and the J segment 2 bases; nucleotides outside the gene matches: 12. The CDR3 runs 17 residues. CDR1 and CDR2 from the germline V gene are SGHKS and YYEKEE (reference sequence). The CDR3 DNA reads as TGTGCCAGCAGCACTCTGGACAGGGGCGTTTATAACACTGAAGCTTTCTTT. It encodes CASSTLDRGVYNTEAFF.

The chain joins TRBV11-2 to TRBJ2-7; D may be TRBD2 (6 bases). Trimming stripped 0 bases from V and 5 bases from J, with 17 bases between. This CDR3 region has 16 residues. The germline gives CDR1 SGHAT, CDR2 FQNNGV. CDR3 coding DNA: TGTGCCAGCAGCTTAGATCCGACACCGGAGGGCCACGAGCAGTACTTC. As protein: CASSLDPTPEGHEQYF.

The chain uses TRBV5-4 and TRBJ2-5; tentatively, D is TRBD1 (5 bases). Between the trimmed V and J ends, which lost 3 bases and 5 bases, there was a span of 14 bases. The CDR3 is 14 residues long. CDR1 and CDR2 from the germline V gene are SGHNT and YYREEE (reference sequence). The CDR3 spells CASSSKAGKETQYF. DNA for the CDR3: TGTGCCAGCAGCTCAAAGGCAGGGAAGGAGACCCAGTACTTC.

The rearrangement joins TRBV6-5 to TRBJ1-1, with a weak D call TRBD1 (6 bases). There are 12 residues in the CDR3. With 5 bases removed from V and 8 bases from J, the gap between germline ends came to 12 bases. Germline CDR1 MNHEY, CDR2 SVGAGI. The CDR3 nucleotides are TGTGCCAGCAGTCGCGGACAGAGCGAAGCTTTCTTT. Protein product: CASSRGQSEAFF.

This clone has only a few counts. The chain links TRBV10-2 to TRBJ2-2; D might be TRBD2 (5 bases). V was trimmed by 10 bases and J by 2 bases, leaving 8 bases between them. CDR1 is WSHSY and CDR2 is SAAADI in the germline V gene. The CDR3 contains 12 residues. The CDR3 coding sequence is TGCGCCACCGAGGGAAACACCGGGGAGCTGTTTTTT. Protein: CATEGNTGELFF.

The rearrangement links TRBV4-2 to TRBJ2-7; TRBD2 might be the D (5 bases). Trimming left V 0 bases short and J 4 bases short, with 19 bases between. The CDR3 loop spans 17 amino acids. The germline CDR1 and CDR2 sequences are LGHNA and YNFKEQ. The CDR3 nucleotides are TGTGCCAGCAGCCAAGACTACGAGGGCCCCCCGGCGTACGAGCAGTACTTC. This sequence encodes CASSQDYEGPPAYEQYF.

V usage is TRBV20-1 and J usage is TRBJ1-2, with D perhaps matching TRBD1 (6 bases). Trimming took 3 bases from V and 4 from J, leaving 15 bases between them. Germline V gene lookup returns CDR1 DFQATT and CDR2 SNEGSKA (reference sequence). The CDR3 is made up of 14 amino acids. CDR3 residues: CSASSLGGSYGYTF. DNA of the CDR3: TGCAGTGCTAGTTCATTAGGGGGAAGCTATGGCTACACCTTC.

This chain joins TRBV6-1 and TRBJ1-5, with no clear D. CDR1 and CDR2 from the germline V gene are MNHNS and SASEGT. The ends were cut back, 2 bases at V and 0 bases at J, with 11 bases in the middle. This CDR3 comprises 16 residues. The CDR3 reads CASSERPNYSNQPQHF. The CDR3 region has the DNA TGTGCCAGCAGTGAACGGCCCAACTATAGCAATCAGCCCCAGCATTTT.

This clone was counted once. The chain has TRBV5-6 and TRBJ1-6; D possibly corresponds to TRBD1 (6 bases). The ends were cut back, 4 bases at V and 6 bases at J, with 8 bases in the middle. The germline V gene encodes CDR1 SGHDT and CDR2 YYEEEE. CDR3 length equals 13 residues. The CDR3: CASSRDINSPLHF. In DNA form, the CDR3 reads TGTGCCAGCAGCCGGGACATTAATTCACCCCTCCACTTT.